The table lists the clone carrying this TCR beta chain with a few counts. Its antigen remains unknown. This sample is part of a study of T cell responses to AZD1222 COVID-19 vaccine. The study's findings and limits: Nearly half of the spike-specific TCRs reportedly recognize variant regions that carry no mutations. No day 14 peak samples; only post-peak repertoires were characterized. Once two AZD1222 doses were given, Spike-specific TCR breadth and depth went up.

Sequencing used immunoSEQ multiplex PCR; TCRdb keeps in-frame clones, though not all of them. The sample has around 83,000 clones; 90% are singletons. In germline, CDR1 is MDHEN, CDR2 SYDVKM. V dropped 7 bases and J dropped 1 base, with 13 bases sitting between them. The CDR3 has 15 residues. Second-dose intervals near 4 or 12 weeks were combined. V and J are TRBV28 and TRBJ1-4, with D hard to call. The sequence was obtained from an adult who received the AZD1222 COVID-19 vaccine. The starting material was peripheral blood, obtained 28 days after the second AZD1222 dose. CDR3 sequence: CASMEPLGTNEKLFF. The CDR3 DNA reads TGTGCCAGCATGGAACCCTTAGGAACTAATGAAAAACTGTTTTTT.